This T cell receptor (beta chain) was documented in a study of CD8+CD57+ T cells in acquired aplastic anemia. It was genomic DNA that served as the template for profiling TCR beta VDJ and CDR3. TCRdb analysed the reads with MiXCR anew, one entry per CDR3 protein. The table shows 150,000 to 180,000 distinct CDR3 sequences, with about 48% occurring only once. Sequenced patients had shown CD8+CD57+ cell expansion by flow cytometry. Blood was sampled before the patients had received any therapy. Per the germline V gene, CDR1 is KGHDR and CDR2 is SFDVKD. The trim removed 4 bases at V and 2 bases at J, leaving 5 bases unmatched. The CDR3 contains 15 residues. This clonotype was counted a few times.

Sequenced sample: sorted CD4+, CD8+, or CD8+CD57+ T cells (not recorded which) from PBMCs. This TCR came from a human donor with aplastic anemia. V is TRBV24-1 and J is TRBJ2-3, with TRBD1 matching 7 bases. The CDR3 sequence: CATSDMGQSTDTQYF. DNA of the CDR3: TGTGCCACCAGTGACATGGGACAGTCCACAGATACGCAGTATTTT.